This TCR beta chain was captured in a study of Ad26.COV2.S vaccination and SARS-CoV-2 variants. Study results and limitations: Possible underestimation of total T cell responses by the TCR breadth and depth analyses was noted. It was found that vaccine and placebo recipients had similar non-spike TCR breadth.

As to this clone: Its cognate antigen is unknown.

Assay: immunoSEQ multiplex PCR; the TCRdb copy retains only in-frame clones and omits some. The repertoire holds around 300,000 clones, with 88% as singletons. Treatment here: over 15 received Ad26.COV2.S at low or high dose, single or two shots; 5 received placebo; per-sample allocation not given. It was on day 63 after the first vaccine or placebo injection that samples were taken. The CDR3 totals 14 residues. Trimming removed 6 bases from V and 3 bases from J; junction bases left unmatched: 6. The germline V gene encodes CDR1 KGHSH and CDR2 LQKENI. The sample was peripheral blood, taken in a trial of Ad26.COV2.S vaccine versus placebo. This TCR derives from a person between 18 and 65 years old who received the Ad26.COV2.S COVID-19 vaccine or a placebo. The J gene is TRBJ2-7, the V gene TRBV18, with 9 bases aligning to TRBD1. The CDR3 is CASSRNRGLYEQYF. DNA for the CDR3: TGTGCCAGCTCCCGGAACAGGGGGCTCTACGAGCAGTACTTC.